These T cell receptor beta chains were read from a single sample in a study of blood T cell repertoires in COVID-19. Here immunoSEQ multiplex PCR was the method, and the copy in TCRdb shows in-frame clones only, minus some. The table records a few hundred thousand clones, approximately 89% of them present only once. Specimen: peripheral blood. Source of these receptors: a woman aged 30 to 39 with COVID-19, enrolled during active disease. Both conserved end residues are part of each CDR3. A D gene is named only where the DNA matches it firmly. Not all rows give a size; the values are once, few, many and, for expanded clones, a class.

abundance: .
v_gene: TRBV27
d_gene: .
j_gene: TRBJ2-5
CDR3aa: CASSPQLGSLGRETQYF
CDR3nt: TGTGCCAGCAGTCCTCAACTCGGGAGCCTTGGCCGGGAGACCCAGTACTTC

abundance: few
v_gene: TRBV11-3
d_gene: .
j_gene: TRBJ1-1
CDR3aa: CASSFRGTGEAFF
CDR3nt: TGTGCCAGCAGCTTCAGGGGAACGGGTGAAGCTTTCTTT

abundance: .
v_gene: TRBV27
d_gene: .
j_gene: TRBJ1-1
CDR3aa: CASSGGGEYMNTEAFF
CDR3nt: TGTGCCAGCTCCGGGGGGGGCGAATACATGAACACTGAAGCTTTCTTT

abundance: few
v_gene: TRBV27
d_gene: TRBD1
j_gene: TRBJ1-2
CDR3aa: CASRTGGYGYTF
CDR3nt: TGTGCCAGCAGGACAGGGGGCTATGGCTACACCTTC

abundance: .
v_gene: TRBV28
d_gene: .
j_gene: TRBJ1-2
CDR3aa: CASRSPPRGANYGYTF
CDR3nt: TGTGCCAGCAGATCACCTCCTCGGGGAGCTAACTATGGCTACACCTTC

abundance: .
v_gene: TRBV5-1
d_gene: .
j_gene: TRBJ2-2
CDR3aa: CASTPTGTGELFF
CDR3nt: TGCGCCAGCACCCCAACGGGCACCGGGGAGCTGTTTTTT

abundance: .
v_gene: TRBV29-1
d_gene: TRBD1
j_gene: TRBJ1-2
CDR3aa: CSAGQGTFYGYTF
CDR3nt: TGCAGCGCGGGACAGGGGACATTTTATGGCTACACCTTC

abundance: .
v_gene: TRBV5-4
d_gene: TRBD1
j_gene: TRBJ1-3
CDR3aa: CASRRGGDRGGTGNTIYF
CDR3nt: TGTGCCAGCAGAAGAGGGGGAGACAGGGGTGGTACTGGAAACACCATATATTTT

abundance: .
v_gene: TRBV19
d_gene: TRBD1
j_gene: TRBJ1-2
CDR3aa: CASSNWQGAGYTF
CDR3nt: TGTGCCAGTAGTAATTGGCAGGGGGCCGGCTACACCTTC

abundance: .
v_gene: TRBV3-1/TRBV3-2
d_gene: TRBD1
j_gene: TRBJ1-1
CDR3aa: CASEKTDRMNTEAFF
CDR3nt: TGTGCCAGCGAAAAAACGGACAGGATGAACACTGAAGCTTTCTTT

abundance: few
v_gene: TRBV30
d_gene: .
j_gene: TRBJ1-2
CDR3aa: CAWSVQGIYGYTF
CDR3nt: TGTGCCTGGAGTGTACAGGGAATCTATGGCTACACCTTC

abundance: .
v_gene: TRBV29-1
d_gene: .
j_gene: TRBJ1-1
CDR3aa: CSVGGSEAFF
CDR3nt: TGCAGCGTTGGCGGCTCAGAAGCTTTCTTT

abundance: .
v_gene: TRBV19
d_gene: TRBD1
j_gene: TRBJ2-7
CDR3aa: CASSTLTGSSSYEQYF
CDR3nt: TGTGCCAGTAGTACCCTGACAGGGAGCAGCTCCTACGAGCAGTACTTC

abundance: .
v_gene: TRBV2
d_gene: TRBD2
j_gene: TRBJ2-5
CDR3aa: CASRGLAGAPEETQYF
CDR3nt: TGTGCCAGCAGAGGACTAGCGGGGGCCCCCGAAGAGACCCAGTACTTC

abundance: .
v_gene: TRBV6-1
d_gene: TRBD2
j_gene: TRBJ2-2
CDR3aa: CASSEFPGLKNTGELFF
CDR3nt: TGTGCCAGCAGTGAGTTTCCGGGACTAAAGAACACCGGGGAGCTGTTTTTT

abundance: .
v_gene: TRBV28
d_gene: .
j_gene: TRBJ1-1
CDR3aa: CASSLGGRHTEAFF
CDR3nt: TGTGCCAGCAGTTTGGGGGGGCGGCACACTGAAGCTTTCTTT

abundance: .
v_gene: TRBV5-5
d_gene: .
j_gene: TRBJ2-2
CDR3aa: CASTRPGQLTGELFF
CDR3nt: TGTGCCAGCACCCGTCCAGGGCAACTCACCGGGGAGCTGTTTTTT

abundance: .
v_gene: TRBV6-5
d_gene: .
j_gene: TRBJ1-1
CDR3aa: CASSYRGNTEAFF
CDR3nt: TGTGCCAGCAGTTACAGGGGGAACACTGAAGCTTTCTTT